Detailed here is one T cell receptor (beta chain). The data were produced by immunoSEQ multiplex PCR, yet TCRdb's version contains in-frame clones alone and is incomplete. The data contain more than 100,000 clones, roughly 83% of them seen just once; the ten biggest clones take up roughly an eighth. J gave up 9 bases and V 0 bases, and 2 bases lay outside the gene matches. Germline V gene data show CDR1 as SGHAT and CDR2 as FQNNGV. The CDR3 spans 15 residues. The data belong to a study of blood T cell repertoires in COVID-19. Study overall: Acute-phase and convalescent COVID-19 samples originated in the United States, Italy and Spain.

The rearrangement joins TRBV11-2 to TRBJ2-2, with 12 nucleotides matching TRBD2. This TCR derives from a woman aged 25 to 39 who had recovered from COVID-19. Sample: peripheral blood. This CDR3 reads CASSLDLAGGWELFF. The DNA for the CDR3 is TGTGCCAGCAGCTTAGATCTAGCGGGAGGGTGGGAGCTGTTTTTT.